The rows below give T cell receptor beta chains drawn from one sample of a study of blood T cell repertoires in COVID-19. Sequencing used immunoSEQ multiplex PCR; TCRdb keeps in-frame clones, though not all of them. The repertoire holds a few hundred thousand clones, with 82% as singletons. The sequencing input was peripheral blood. The receptors were gathered from an elderly woman with acute or convalescent COVID-19. Each CDR3 is given with its conserved first and last residue. The order of the fields is D gene, clone size, V gene, J gene, CDR3 DNA, CDR3 protein. The D gene is left open where the match is weak. Expanded clones get a size class; other rows say once, few or many, or leave the size out.

>NA|NA|TRBV7-9|TRBJ1-1
TGTGCCAGCAGCTTAGAGGGGGGGTCCCCCGGCGGATACGGAGCTTTCTTT
CASSLEGGSPGGYGAFF
>TRBD1|NA|TRBV5-8|TRBJ1-1
TGTGCCAGCAGCTTGGCTCCAGACAGGGCGAACACTGAAGCTTTCTTT
CASSLAPDRANTEAFF
>TRBD1|few|TRBV11-2|TRBJ1-4
TGTGCCAGCAGTATTGGGACAGGGGGTGAAAAACTGTTTTTT
CASSIGTGGEKLFF
>NA|NA|TRBV28|TRBJ1-6
TGTGCCAGTCACAGGGCCACCAATTCACCCCTCCACTTT
CASHRATNSPLHF
>NA|NA|TRBV6-6|TRBJ1-2
TGTGCCAGCAGTCCGGCGGGACGCACGGGTGGCTACACCTTC
CASSPAGRTGGYTF
>TRBD2|NA|TRBV7-3|TRBJ2-1
TGTGCCAGCAGCCCTAGCGGGGGGCCCTACAATGAGCAGTTCTTC
CASSPSGGPYNEQFF
>NA|NA|TRBV2|TRBJ1-2
TGTGCCAGCAGCCGAATCGGTACCACGGTGAGCTATGGCTACACCTTC
CASSRIGTTVSYGYTF
>NA|NA|TRBV3-1/TRBV3-2|TRBJ2-3
TGTGCCAGCAGCCAAAACCTAGCAGATACGCAGTATTTT
CASSQNLADTQYF
>TRBD2|NA|TRBV3-1/TRBV3-2|TRBJ2-5
TGTGCCAGCAGCCAGCTAGCGGGGGGGCTTGGGGAGACCCAGTACTTC
CASSQLAGGLGETQYF
>TRBD1|NA|TRBV9|TRBJ2-7
TGTGCCAGCAGCATCGGGACAGGGGACTACGAGCAGTACTTC
CASSIGTGDYEQYF
>NA|once|TRBV2|TRBJ1-1
TGTGCCAGCATGCGTGGGAACACTGAAGCTTTCTTT
CASMRGNTEAFF
>TRBD2|NA|TRBV4-2|TRBJ2-7
TGTGCCAGCAGCCAAGGAACTAGCGATCCCTACGAGCAGTACTTC
CASSQGTSDPYEQYF
>NA|NA|TRBV28|TRBJ1-6
TGTGCCAGCAGGGACATTAAGACCTCCTATAATTCACCCCTCCACTTT
CASRDIKTSYNSPLHF
>NA|NA|TRBV21-1|TRBJ2-2
TGTGCCAGCAGCCGCCCGGGACCGGAGGGCGACACCGGGGAGCTGTTTTTT
CASSRPGPEGDTGELFF
>NA|NA|TRBV12-3/TRBV12-4|TRBJ1-1
TGTGCCAGCAGTTCTGGCAATGAAGCTTTCTTT
CASSSGNEAFF
>TRBD1|NA|TRBV2|TRBJ2-3
TGTGCCAGCATCTTGGACAGGCGCACAGATACGCAGTATTTT
CASILDRRTDTQYF
>TRBD1|NA|TRBV7-2|TRBJ1-1
TGTGCCAGCAGCCCGGACAGGGCCAATGAAGCTTTCTTT
CASSPDRANEAFF
>TRBD2|NA|TRBV19|TRBJ2-3
TGTGCCAGTAGTACCGGACTAGCACCTAGCACAGATACGCAGTATTTT
CASSTGLAPSTDTQYF
>TRBD1|NA|TRBV6-5|TRBJ1-2
TGTGCCAGCAGTACAGGGGGCAAAACTCCCTATGGCTACACCTTC
CASSTGGKTPYGYTF
>NA|NA|TRBV7-9|TRBJ1-4
TGTGCCAGCAGTATCTTAGCAGGGGTGGACACTAATGAAAAACTGTTTTTT
CASSILAGVDTNEKLFF
>NA|few|TRBV3-1/TRBV3-2|TRBJ1-5
TGTGCCAGCAGCCAAGATATGGCACCCAATCAGCCCCAGCATTTT
CASSQDMAPNQPQHF
>NA|NA|TRBV11-3|TRBJ2-3
TGTGCCAGCAGCTTTTTAATTGCAGATACGCAGTATTTT
CASSFLIADTQYF
>TRBD2|NA|TRBV25-1|TRBJ2-2
TGTGCCAGCAGTGAATTAGCGGGGGCCCACACCGGGGAGCTGTTTTTT
CASSELAGAHTGELFF
>TRBD2|NA|TRBV3-1/TRBV3-2|TRBJ2-3
TGTGCCAGCAGCCAAAGAGCGGGGGGGACAGATACGCAGTATTTT
CASSQRAGGTDTQYF
>TRBD2|NA|TRBV2|TRBJ2-1
TGTGCCAGCAGCGCCCTAGCGGGGGGCCATGAGCAGTTCTTC
CASSALAGGHEQFF
>NA|NA|TRBV29-1|TRBJ1-1
TGCAGCGTAGGGATCTGGGGGGACACTGAAGCTTTCTTT
CSVGIWGDTEAFF
>TRBD1|NA|TRBV7-9|TRBJ1-2
TGTGCCAGCAGCTTGCAAGGGGACAGGGGGCTTGGTGGCTACACCTTC
CASSLQGDRGLGGYTF
>NA|NA|TRBV6-5|TRBJ1-1
TGTGCCAGCAGTTACAACCGAGCAGCTTTCTTT
CASSYNRAAFF
>TRBD1|NA|TRBV10-3|TRBJ1-5
TGTGCCATCAGTCCCGAAGGGGGACAGGATCAGCCCCAGCATTTT
CAISPEGGQDQPQHF
>NA|NA|TRBV10-3|TRBJ1-2
TGTGCCGCCACAGGGTACTATGGCTACACCTTC
CAATGYYGYTF
>TRBD1|NA|TRBV4-2|TRBJ1-2
TGTGCCAGCAGCCAACCGACAGGGGCCGGCTACACCTTC
CASSQPTGAGYTF
>TRBD2|NA|TRBV5-4|TRBJ2-1
TGTGCCAGCAGCTCCGGGGGGGGCTCCTACAATGAGCAGTTCTTC
CASSSGGGSYNEQFF
>NA|NA|TRBV29-1|TRBJ2-7
TGCAGCGTTCTGGGAACAGGCTACGAGCAGTACTTC
CSVLGTGYEQYF
>NA|once|TRBV7-2|TRBJ2-2
TGTGCCAGCAGCTTATCACCCTTGGGCCAAACCGGGGAGCTGTTTTTT
CASSLSPLGQTGELFF
>NA|few|TRBV7-2|TRBJ2-7
TGTGCCAGCAGCTTAGCTCCGAGCTCCTACGAGCAGTACTTC
CASSLAPSSYEQYF
>NA|NA|TRBV6-1|TRBJ1-4
TGTGCCAGCAGTGGAGGGTTTGTCGGATTGGCTAATGAAAAACTGTTTTTT
CASSGGFVGLANEKLFF
>NA|NA|TRBV18|TRBJ2-6
TGTGCCAGCTCACCGGCCAGCTCTGGGGCCAACGTCCTGACTTTC
CASSPASSGANVLTF
>TRBD1|once|TRBV9|TRBJ2-3
TGTGCCAGCAGCGTAGATAGGGACAGGGGCACAGATACGCAGTATTTT
CASSVDRDRGTDTQYF
>NA|NA|TRBV2|TRBJ1-5
TGTGCCAGCAGTGAACAGATTCAGCCCCAGCATTTT
CASSEQIQPQHF
>TRBD2|NA|TRBV20-1|TRBJ2-3
TGCAGTGCTAGTCAAGGCGGGGGAGGTACAGATACGCAGTATTTT
CSASQGGGGTDTQYF
>NA|NA|TRBV7-8|TRBJ2-7
TGTGCCAGCAGCTTAGCGAGAGGAGGGATCTACGAGCAGTACTTC
CASSLARGGIYEQYF
>NA|NA|TRBV4-2|TRBJ1-1
TGTGCCAGCAGCCAAGATCCCCAGGCTGAAGCTTTCTTT
CASSQDPQAEAFF
>TRBD1|NA|TRBV6-1|TRBJ1-5
TGTGCCAGCAGTGAGTCGGGGACAGGGCGGGCAAGCAATCAGCCCCAGCATTTT
CASSESGTGRASNQPQHF
>TRBD1|NA|TRBV28|TRBJ1-1
TGTGCCAGCAGTTTTAGGGGGCGCGGGTACACTGAAGCTTTCTTT
CASSFRGRGYTEAFF
>NA|NA|TRBV6-2/TRBV6-3|TRBJ2-1
TGTGCCAGCAGTTACGGGCTTACAGTGAGTGAGCAGTTCTTC
CASSYGLTVSEQFF
>NA|few|TRBV7-2|TRBJ1-4
TGTGCCAGCAGCCCGGGGACAATGGAAAAACTGTTTTTT
CASSPGTMEKLFF
>NA|NA|TRBV18|TRBJ2-7
TGTGCCAGCTCACCCTCGACAGAACCCTACGAGCAGTACTTC
CASSPSTEPYEQYF
>TRBD1|once|TRBV6-1|TRBJ1-2
TGTGCCAGCAGTGATTGGGGCCTCCCAGGGGGCGAGCTTGGCTACACCTTC
CASSDWGLPGGELGYTF
>NA|NA|TRBV28|TRBJ1-4
TGTGCCAGCAGTACTCCAGGTGCAACTAATGAAAAACTGTTTTTT
CASSTPGATNEKLFF
>NA|NA|TRBV12-3/TRBV12-4|TRBJ1-1
TGTGCCAGCAGTCGCGGCACGAGCGCTTTCTTT
CASSRGTSAFF
>NA|NA|TRBV24-1|TRBJ1-1
TGCGCGCAACGGGGGTTAAGCAGAAACATGGGGGTAAACACTGAAGCTTTCTTT
CAQRGLSRNMGVNTEAFF
>TRBD1|NA|TRBV18|TRBJ2-1
TGTGCCAGCTCACCCCGACGGGACAGCTCCTACAATGAGCAGTTCTTC
CASSPRRDSSYNEQFF
>NA|once|TRBV15|TRBJ2-7
TGTGCCACCAGCAGAGATCTGGATGCGCGGTCCTACGAGCAGTACTTC
CATSRDLDARSYEQYF
>TRBD1|NA|TRBV7-6|TRBJ1-1
TGTGCCAGCAGCTCGGGACAGGGGGCTTTGAACACTGAAGCTTTCTTT
CASSSGQGALNTEAFF
>TRBD1|few|TRBV19|TRBJ2-7
TGTGCCAGTAGCCAGACAGGGGGCTACGAGCAGTACTTC
CASSQTGGYEQYF